This T cell receptor (beta chain) is from a study of CD8 T cell repertoires and HIV-1 epitope variants. Study-level background: T cells were stimulated with Twenty-five Gag and Nef peptides separately. Separate from the cultures, 1M uncultured T cells served as baseline.

The method was immunoSEQ multiplex PCR; TCRdb's version includes in-frame clones alone and lacks a portion of them. The sample lists 4,500 to 6,500 clones, 50% to 70% occurring once. Germline V gives CDR1 SGHTA, CDR2 FQGTGA. V gave up 0 bases and J gave up 4 bases; unmatched junction bases: 6. The CDR3 runs to 17 residues. Comment on this clone: Its target is unknown.

This receptor was identified in a male donor with HIV. The gene calls are TRBV7-3 and TRBJ2-1, with 10 bases lining up with TRBD1. The sample taken for sequencing was cultured CD8+ T cells derived from PBMCs. The CDR3 sequence: CASSLTGTGVGYNEQFF. CDR3 DNA: TGTGCCAGCAGCTTAACCGGGACAGGGGTTGGGTACAATGAGCAGTTCTTC.